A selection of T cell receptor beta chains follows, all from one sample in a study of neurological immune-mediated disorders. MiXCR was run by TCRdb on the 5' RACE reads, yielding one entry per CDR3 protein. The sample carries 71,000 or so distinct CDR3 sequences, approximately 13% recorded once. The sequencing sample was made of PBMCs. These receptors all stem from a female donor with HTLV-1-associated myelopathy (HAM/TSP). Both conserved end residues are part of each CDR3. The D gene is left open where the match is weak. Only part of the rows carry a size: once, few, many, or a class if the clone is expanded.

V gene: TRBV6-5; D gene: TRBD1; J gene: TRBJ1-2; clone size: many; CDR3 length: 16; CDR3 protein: CASSFGQGSLGYGYTF; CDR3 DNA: TGTGCCAGCAGTTTCGGACAGGGGTCTCTCGGCTATGGCTACACCTTC
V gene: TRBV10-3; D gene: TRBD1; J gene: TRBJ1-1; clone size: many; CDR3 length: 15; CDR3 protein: CAISVGQGARTEAFF; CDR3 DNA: TGTGCCATCAGTGTCGGACAGGGGGCGCGGACTGAAGCTTTCTTT
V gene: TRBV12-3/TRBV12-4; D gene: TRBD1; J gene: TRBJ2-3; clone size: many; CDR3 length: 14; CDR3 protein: CASSDRDRGDTQYF; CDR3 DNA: TGTGCCAGCAGTGACCGGGACAGGGGAGATACGCAGTATTTT
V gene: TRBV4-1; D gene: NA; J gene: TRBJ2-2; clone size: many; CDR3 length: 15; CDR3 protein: CASSRETMNTGELFF; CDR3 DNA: TGCGCCAGCAGCCGAGAAACCATGAACACCGGGGAGCTGTTTTTT
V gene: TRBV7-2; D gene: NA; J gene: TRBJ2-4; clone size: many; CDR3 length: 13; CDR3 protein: CASATDRENIQYF; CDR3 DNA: TGTGCCAGCGCCACGGACAGAGAAAACATTCAGTACTTC
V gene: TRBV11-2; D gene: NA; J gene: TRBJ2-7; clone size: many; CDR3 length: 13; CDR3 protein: CASSSEVTYEQYF; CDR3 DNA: TGTGCCAGCAGCTCAGAGGTAACCTACGAGCAGTACTTC
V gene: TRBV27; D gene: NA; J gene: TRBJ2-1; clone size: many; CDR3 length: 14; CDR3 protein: CASSGIGPKNEQFF; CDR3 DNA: TGTGCCAGCAGTGGGATCGGACCCAAGAATGAGCAGTTCTTC
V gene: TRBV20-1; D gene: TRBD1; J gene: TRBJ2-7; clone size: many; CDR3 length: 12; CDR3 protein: CSANRGNYEQYF; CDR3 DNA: TGCAGTGCCAACAGGGGGAACTACGAGCAGTACTTC
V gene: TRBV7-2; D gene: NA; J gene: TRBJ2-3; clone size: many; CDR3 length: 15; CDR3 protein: CASSLGLGPTDTQYF; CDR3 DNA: TGTGCCAGCAGCTTAGGACTAGGACCCACAGATACGCAGTATTTT
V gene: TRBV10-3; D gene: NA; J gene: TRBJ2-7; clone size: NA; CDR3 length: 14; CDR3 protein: CAIRYTESSYEQYF; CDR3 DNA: TGTGCCATCAGGTATACGGAGAGCTCCTACGAGCAGTACTTC
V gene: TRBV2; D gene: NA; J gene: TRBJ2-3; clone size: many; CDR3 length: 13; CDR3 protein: CASDDSNTDTQYF; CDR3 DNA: TGTGCCAGCGATGACTCGAACACAGATACGCAGTATTTT
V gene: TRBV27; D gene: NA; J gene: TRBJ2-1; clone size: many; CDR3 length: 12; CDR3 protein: CASSLSPYEQFF; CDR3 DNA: TGTGCCAGCAGTTTATCGCCCTATGAGCAGTTCTTC
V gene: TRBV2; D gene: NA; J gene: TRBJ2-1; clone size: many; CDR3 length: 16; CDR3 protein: CASSEGGGTLYNEQFF; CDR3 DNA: TGTGCCAGCAGTGAAGGTGGCGGGACCTTGTACAATGAGCAGTTCTTC
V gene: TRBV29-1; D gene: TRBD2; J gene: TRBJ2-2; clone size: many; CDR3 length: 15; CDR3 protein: CSVGFSSGGVGELFF; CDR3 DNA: TGCAGCGTTGGCTTCTCTAGCGGGGGAGTCGGGGAGCTGTTTTTT
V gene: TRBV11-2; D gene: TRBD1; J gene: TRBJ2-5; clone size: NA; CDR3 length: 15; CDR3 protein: CASSLLDRGQETQYF; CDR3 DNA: TGTGCCAGCAGCTTACTTGACAGGGGTCAAGAGACCCAGTACTTC
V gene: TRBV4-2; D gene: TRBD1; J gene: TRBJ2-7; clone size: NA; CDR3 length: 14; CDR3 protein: CASSPRQGLGEQYF; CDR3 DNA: TGTGCCAGCAGCCCCCGACAGGGGCTCGGCGAGCAGTACTTC
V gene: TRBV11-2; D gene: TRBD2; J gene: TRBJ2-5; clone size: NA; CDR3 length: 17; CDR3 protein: CASSPRTSGGAEETQYF; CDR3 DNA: TGTGCCAGCAGCCCGCGGACTAGCGGGGGGGCGGAAGAGACCCAGTACTTC